Below, 5 T cell receptor beta chains from the same sample are listed, as sequenced in a study of T cells in Graves' hyperthyroidism and ophthalmopathy. Amplification of TCR beta CDR3 regions used RNA as the template. HTBI primers drove first-round RT-PCR of the TCR CDR3. TCRdb called the multiplex PCR reads again in MiXCR, with one record for every CDR3 protein. Among hundreds of thousands of distinct CDR3 sequences, about 38% were seen once, and the ten largest hold approximately 8.7%. Sequencing was performed on blood. These receptors were taken from a man between 18 and 29 years old with Graves' hyperthyroidism.

This clonotype came up a few times. This chain connects TRBV7-2 to TRBJ2-7; tentative D call: TRBD2 (5 bases). The CDR3 spans 14 residues. V was cut by 0 bases and J by 2 bases, with 8 bases left in between. CDR1 is SGHTA, CDR2 FQGNSA, per germline. CDR3 residues: CASSLALAPYEQYF. In DNA, the CDR3 is TGTGCCAGCAGCTTAGCCCTAGCTCCCTACGAGCAGTACTTC.

This clonotype was seen at least ten times. The J gene is TRBJ2-2, the V gene TRBV7-6; D is perhaps TRBD1 (5 bases). The length of the CDR3 is 11 residues. Germline lookup yields CDR1 SGHVS and CDR2 FNYEAQ. V was cut by 8 bases and J by 6 bases, with 7 bases left in between. The CDR3: CASQGAGELFF. In nucleotides, the CDR3 is TGTGCCAGCCAAGGGGCCGGGGAGCTGTTTTTT.

This clonotype appeared many times. This rearrangement joins TRBV19 to TRBJ1-1; no firm D call. The CDR3 has 14 residues. The V end was cut by 2 bases, the J end by 8 bases, with 15 bases between. Germline CDR1 reads LNHDA; CDR2 reads SQIVND (reference sequence). This chain's CDR3 is CASSITSVADEAFF. CDR3 coding DNA: TGTGCCAGTAGTATAACCTCGGTGGCAGACGAAGCTTTCTTT.

The V gene is TRBV11-2, the J gene TRBJ2-7, with D unclear. Trimming shortened V by 8 bases and J by 2 bases, and 13 bases separated the two germline ends. Germline CDR1 reads SGHAT; CDR2 reads FQNNGV. CDR3 size: 13 residues. The CDR3 is CASSISATYEQYF. Written as DNA, the CDR3 is TGTGCCAGCTCAATCTCCGCTACCTACGAGCAGTACTTC. Based on the CDR3 plus reference TRBV11-2 and TRBJ2-7, the full variable domain is EAGVAQSPRYKIIEKRQSVAFWCNPISGHATLYWYQQILGQGPKLLIQFQNNGVVDDSQLPKDRFSAERLKGVDSTLKIQPAKLEDSAVYLCASSISATYEQYFGPGTRLTVT.

The genes are TRBV2 and TRBJ1-5; 8 bases are a match to TRBD1. The trim removed 7 bases at V and 2 bases at J, leaving 7 bases unmatched. This CDR3 is built from 15 residues. The germline gives CDR1 SNHLY, CDR2 FYNNEI. The CDR3 spells CASNGQGWGNQPQHF. In nucleotides, the CDR3 is TGTGCCAGCAACGGACAGGGTTGGGGCAATCAGCCCCAGCATTTT.